This T cell receptor (beta chain) derives from a study of cytomegalovirus exposure and HLA in healthy donors. Study outcomes and limitations: Three of the chains that were CMV-associated were confirmed in vitro to be specific for CMV antigens. The majority of TCR sequences were rare, yet some public TCRs appeared in many donors. Later on, an analysis tied under 20,000 TCR beta sequences to HLA alleles at 0.05 false discovery rate.

This clone showed up just a few times. The antigen remains undetermined. V lost 4 bases, J lost 5 bases, and 6 bases lay in between. The CDR3 has 12 residues. Germline values: CDR1 SGHVS, CDR2 FQNEAQ. The PCR contained 60 Vbeta and 13 Jbeta primers. Assay used: immunoSEQ multiplex PCR; TCRdb lists only in-frame clones, some missing. This table holds about 120,000 clones, 80% found once. This sequence was found in a man in his fifties in good health and CMV-seronegative. The sequencing sample was made of PBMCs. The J gene is TRBJ1-5, the V gene TRBV7-8, with D perhaps TRBD1 (6 bases). The CDR3 DNA sequence: TGTGCCAGCAGCTCAGGGGATCAGCCCCAGCATTTT. This encodes CASSSGDQPQHF.